These T cell receptor beta chains were read from a single sample in a study of T cells in Graves' hyperthyroidism and ophthalmopathy. TCRdb reanalysed the multiplex PCR reads using MiXCR and keeps one entry per CDR3 protein. This table holds roughly 420,000 distinct CDR3 sequences, around a sixth found once. Sequencing was performed on blood. The receptors originated from a woman under 30 with Graves' hyperthyroidism. Both conserved end residues are part of each CDR3. D genes are given only for firm matches. Clone size, where shown, is once, few, many, or a class for clones that have expanded.

clone_size	j_call	d_call	v_call	cdr3_aa	cdr3_nt
NA	TRBJ1-4	NA	TRBV7-9	CASSLTTGGTGNEKLFF	TGTGCCAGCAGCTTAACCACCGGAGGGACGGGTAATGAAAAACTGTTTTTT
many	TRBJ1-1	NA	TRBV11-2	CASSLGVRLGSLFTEAFF	TGTGCCAGCAGCTTAGGAGTAAGGCTTGGATCTCTCTTCACTGAAGCTTTCTTT
NA	TRBJ1-1	NA	TRBV19	CASTDFSPVLLNTEAFF	TGTGCCAGTACAGACTTCAGCCCGGTATTGTTGAACACTGAAGCTTTCTTT
few	TRBJ1-1	TRBD1	TRBV20-1	CSTPGTEVGAEAFF	TGCAGTACCCCCGGGACAGAAGTCGGGGCTGAAGCTTTCTTT
NA	TRBJ1-5	TRBD1	TRBV4-1	CASSQGWTGGFGNQPQHF	TGCGCCAGCAGCCAAGGTTGGACAGGGGGTTTTGGAAATCAGCCCCAGCATTTT
many	TRBJ2-3	TRBD2	TRBV7-2	CASSLEAGEVTDTQYF	TGTGCCAGCAGCTTAGAGGCGGGGGAGGTTACAGATACGCAGTATTTT
NA	TRBJ1-1	TRBD1	TRBV10-3	CAGADRGGTEAFF	TGTGCCGGAGCGGACAGGGGGGGTACTGAAGCTTTCTTT
NA	TRBJ2-7	NA	TRBV20-1	CSARSGFSYEQYF	TGCAGTGCCCGGTCGGGGTTTTCCTACGAGCAGTACTTC
NA	TRBJ1-5	NA	TRBV20-1	CSARDSLQVNQPQHF	TGCAGTGCTAGAGATAGCTTGCAGGTCAATCAGCCCCAGCATTTT
NA	TRBJ1-1	TRBD1	TRBV4-3	CASSQAPGQAEAFF	TGCGCCAGCAGCCAAGCTCCGGGACAGGCTGAGGCTTTCTTT
NA	TRBJ2-5	NA	TRBV7-2	CASSSRPVPGSETQYF	TGTGCCAGCAGCTCGAGACCAGTACCGGGTTCGGAGACCCAGTACTTC
many	TRBJ2-3	NA	TRBV20-1	CSSVYRRASTDTQYF	TGCAGCTCCGTGTACCGCCGTGCTAGCACAGATACGCAGTATTTT
many	TRBJ1-1	NA	TRBV12-3/TRBV12-4	CASKGRLMNTEAFF	TGTGCCAGCAAAGGTCGACTGATGAACACTGAAGCTTTCTTT
many	TRBJ2-7	TRBD2	TRBV27	CASSLSGGAGGEQYF	TGTGCCAGCAGTTTATCGGGAGGGGCTGGCGGGGAGCAGTACTTC
many	TRBJ2-5	NA	TRBV12-3/TRBV12-4	CASSLIYSQETQYF	TGTGCCAGCAGTTTAATTTACAGTCAAGAGACCCAGTACTTC
NA	TRBJ2-2	TRBD1	TRBV15	CATSRDYPGTGSNTGELFF	TGTGCCACCAGCAGAGACTACCCCGGGACAGGGTCGAACACCGGGGAGCTGTTTTTT
many	TRBJ2-5	TRBD2	TRBV13	CASSPGLGGETQYF	TGTGCCAGCAGCCCTGGACTAGGTGGGGAGACCCAGTACTTC
many	TRBJ2-3	NA	TRBV5-1	CASSSQVLDTQYF	TGCGCCAGCAGCTCGCAGGTCTTGGATACGCAGTATTTT
many	TRBJ2-7	TRBD1	TRBV20-1	CSATDRASSYEQYF	TGCAGTGCCACGGACAGGGCTAGCTCCTACGAGCAGTACTTC
few	TRBJ1-3	NA	TRBV28	CASRGATIYF	TGTGCCAGCCGGGGTGCCACCATATATTTT
many	TRBJ2-2	TRBD2	TRBV11-3	CASSLDSSGRVGELFF	TGTGCCAGCAGCTTAGATTCTAGCGGGAGAGTCGGGGAGCTGTTTTTT
many	TRBJ1-2	NA	TRBV2	CASSEFSRPNTINYGYTF	TGTGCCAGCAGTGAGTTTTCGAGGCCCAATACAATAAACTATGGCTACACCTTC
many	TRBJ1-1	TRBD1	TRBV3-1	CASSQEGTVGEAFF	TGTGCCAGCAGCCAGGAAGGGACAGTCGGCGAAGCTTTCTTT
NA	TRBJ2-7	NA	TRBV20-1	CSASGLGIEQYF	TGCAGTGCTAGCGGGCTAGGGATTGAGCAGTACTTC
NA	TRBJ2-2	TRBD1	TRBV20-1	CSASPITGANTGELFF	TGCAGTGCTAGTCCTATTACAGGGGCGAACACCGGGGAGCTGTTTTTT
many	TRBJ1-1	NA	TRBV6-1	CASSAISSGTEAFF	TGTGCCAGCAGTGCCATCTCATCCGGCACTGAAGCTTTCTTT
many	TRBJ2-7	TRBD1	TRBV18	CASSPRQGSYEQYF	TGTGCCAGCAGTCCCCGACAGGGATCCTACGAGCAGTACTTC
once	TRBJ2-1	TRBD2	TRBV4-1	CASSRTSGRAGNEQFF	TGCGCCAGCAGCCGGACTAGCGGGAGGGCCGGAAATGAGCAGTTCTTC
NA	TRBJ2-2	TRBD1	TRBV19	CASSAGTGIGELFF	TGTGCCAGTAGTGCCGGGACAGGGATCGGGGAGCTGTTTTTT